The 31 T cell receptor beta chains listed next were all sequenced from one sample in a study of T cell changes during pregnancy in multiple sclerosis. Using immunoSEQ multiplex PCR, the repertoire was profiled, and TCRdb retains in-frame clones only, with some absent. The sample yields around 48,000 clones, 88% seen once. The material sequenced was CD4+ T cells from peripheral blood mononuclear cells, taken in the second trimester of pregnancy. These TCRs come from a female donor with multiple sclerosis, enrolled in a pregnancy study.

As DNA, the CDR3 is TGTGCCAGCAGTGCCCAGCCGGACATCTATGGCTACACCTTC. It translates to CASSAQPDIYGYTF. The J gene is TRBJ1-2, the V gene TRBV2, with D perhaps TRBD1 (5 bases). V was cut by 4 bases and J by 4 bases, with 13 bases left in between. Per the germline V gene, CDR1 is SNHLY and CDR2 is FYNNEI. The CDR3 has 14 amino acids.

The genes are TRBV6-1 and TRBJ1-3, with D perhaps TRBD1 (5 bases). The V end was cut by 3 bases, the J end by 0 bases, with 12 bases between. Germline V gene data show CDR1 as MNHNS and CDR2 as SASEGT. The CDR3 covers 16 residues. The DNA for the CDR3 is TGTGCCAGCAGTGATCGGACATTCAGCTCTGGAAACACCATATATTTT. The encoded protein is CASSDRTFSSGNTIYF.

The rearrangement joins TRBV7-2 to TRBJ1-5, with 9 bases fitting TRBD1. V gave up 5 bases and J gave up 5 bases; unmatched junction bases: 10. CDR3 length equals 16 residues. CDR1 SGHTA and CDR2 FQGNSA come from the germline V gene. CDR3 loop: CASSPRTGQGHQPQHF. In DNA, the CDR3 is TGTGCCAGCAGCCCAAGGACTGGACAGGGGCATCAGCCCCAGCATTTT.

The chain recombines TRBV2 with TRBJ2-7; 9 bases map to TRBD1. Germline V gene data show CDR1 as SNHLY and CDR2 as FYNNEI. With V trimmed by 7 bases and J by 1 base, 8 bases remained unmatched. The CDR3 loop spans 15 amino acids. The CDR3: CASNPTGGLSYEQYF. CDR3 sequence (DNA): TGTGCCAGCAACCCGACAGGGGGTCTATCCTACGAGCAGTACTTC.

The chain is built from TRBV30 and TRBJ2-1; D is uncertain. V gave up 0 bases and J gave up 4 bases, with 13 bases separating them. CDR3 length: 15 residues. Germline V CDR1 and CDR2: GTSNPN, SVGIG (reference sequence). The CDR3: CAWSVQSRSYNEQFF. The CDR3 DNA sequence: TGTGCCTGGAGTGTACAGTCACGGTCATACAATGAGCAGTTCTTC.

The chain combines TRBV11-2 with TRBJ2-5, with unresolved D. CDR1 and CDR2 (germline): SGHAT, FQNNGV. CDR3 length: 11 residues. V lost 5 bases and J lost 4, with 5 bases in between. This CDR3 is CASSHRETQYF. The CDR3 DNA sequence: TGTGCCAGCAGCCATAGAGAGACCCAGTACTTC.

This sequence joins TRBV11-2 and TRBJ2-2, with 9 nucleotides matching TRBD1. CDR1 is SGHAT and CDR2 is FQNNGV in the germline V gene. This CDR3 has 16 residues. J gave up 3 bases and V 5 bases, and 7 bases lay outside the gene matches. The DNA for the CDR3 is TGTGCCAGCAGCCTCGGACAGGGGCCCTACACCGGGGAGCTGTTTTTT. This sequence encodes CASSLGQGPYTGELFF.

CDR3: CASSGTSGPGEQFF. CDR3 sequence (DNA): TGTGCCAGCAGCGGGACTAGCGGACCCGGTGAGCAGTTCTTC. The V and J genes are TRBV9 and TRBJ2-1, with TRBD2 matching over 10 bases. Germline V gene sequence: CDR1 SGDLS, CDR2 YYNGEE. The ends lost 3 bases at V and 9 bases at J; junction bases unmatched: 6. This CDR3 contains 14 residues.

This rearrangement joins TRBV7-9 to TRBJ1-1, with 8 bases lining up with TRBD1. V lost 5 bases to trimming and J lost 1 base; unmatched junction nucleotides: 3. There are 14 residues in the CDR3. Germline lookup yields CDR1 SEHNR and CDR2 FQNEAQ (reference sequence). The CDR3 sequence is CASSRGQGNTEAFF. CDR3 coding DNA: TGTGCCAGCAGCCGTGGACAGGGGAACACTGAAGCTTTCTTT.

V usage is TRBV5-6 and J usage is TRBJ2-7, with D tentatively TRBD2 (6 bases). Germline V lookup: CDR1 SGHDT, CDR2 YYEEEE. This CDR3 has 14 residues. V lost 4 bases, J lost 1 base, and 12 bases lay in between. The CDR3 here is CASSDWRVSYEQYF. The CDR3 region has the DNA TGTGCCAGCAGCGATTGGAGGGTATCCTACGAGCAGTACTTC.

The rearrangement joins TRBV6-1 to TRBJ2-5; TRBD1 matches 8 bases. The germline V gene encodes CDR1 MNHNS and CDR2 SASEGT. The CDR3 runs to 15 residues. The junction had 11 bases not matched to a gene; V was cut back by 7 bases and J by 4 bases. For the CDR3, the DNA is TGTGCCAGCATAAGAACCGGACAGGGATTAGAGACCCAGTACTTC. Protein sequence: CASIRTGQGLETQYF.

This chain uses TRBV30 with TRBJ2-7; 7 positions agree with TRBD2. V lost 0 bases and J lost 6; bases outside the gene matches: 5. The CDR3 length is 13 residues. Germline lookup yields CDR1 GTSNPN and CDR2 SVGIG (reference sequence). The CDR3 is CAWSVGGAGEQYF. DNA of the CDR3: TGTGCCTGGAGTGTGGGAGGGGCTGGCGAGCAGTACTTC.

The chain recombines TRBV2 with TRBJ2-5; 12 nucleotides align to TRBD2. The V and J ends lost 6 bases and 3 bases, in that order; junction bases with no gene match: 11. Germline V gene sequence: CDR1 SNHLY, CDR2 FYNNEI. The CDR3 covers 17 residues. For the CDR3, the DNA is TGTGCCAGCAGCTCACGGGGCGGACTAGCGGGAAAAGAGACCCAGTACTTC. The encoded protein is CASSSRGGLAGKETQYF.

The chain carries TRBV7-6 and TRBJ2-7; TRBD2 might be the D (7 bases). This CDR3 has 16 residues. Trimming took 1 base from V and 1 from J, leaving 14 bases between them. CDR1 SGHVS and CDR2 FNYEAQ come from the germline V gene. The CDR3 spells CASSLGWGRESYEQYF. CDR3 sequence (DNA): TGTGCCAGCAGCTTAGGTTGGGGGCGGGAGTCCTACGAGCAGTACTTC.

The CDR3 protein is CASSHSGTSFVTQYF. The DNA of the CDR3 is TGTGCCAGCTCACACTCCGGGACTAGTTTTGTTACGCAGTATTTT. V gene TRBV18 combines with J gene TRBJ2-3; TRBD2 matches at 8 bases. V shed 4 bases and J 8 bases; nucleotides not matched to a gene: 11. This CDR3 has 15 residues. Germline V gene sequence: CDR1 KGHSH, CDR2 LQKENI.

V usage is TRBV2 and J usage is TRBJ2-5; possibly TRBD2 for D (5 bases). CDR3 length: 14 amino acids. V was shortened by 6 bases and J by 2 bases, with 13 bases between the two germline ends. Germline-derived CDR1 and CDR2 are SNHLY and FYNNEI. The CDR3 sequence: CASRKTAVQETQYF. CDR3 bases: TGTGCCAGCAGAAAAACAGCGGTTCAAGAGACCCAGTACTTC.

The chain employs TRBV13 and TRBJ1-4; no definite D call. V lost 5 bases and J 3 bases, leaving 10 bases between the germline ends. In germline, CDR1 is PRHDT, CDR2 FYEKMQ (reference sequence). CDR3 size: 14 residues. The CDR3 bases are TGTGCCAGCAGCGGTAACAGAGCTAATGAAAAACTGTTTTTT. Translating it yields CASSGNRANEKLFF.

The CDR3 sequence: CASSPPARGQYEQYF. CDR3 coding DNA: TGTGCCAGCAGCCCCCCGGCCCGCGGGCAGTACGAGCAGTACTTC. V usage is TRBV11-1 and J usage is TRBJ2-7; a possible D gene is TRBD2 (5 bases). CDR1 is SGHAT, CDR2 FQDESV, per germline (reference sequence). This CDR3 has 15 amino acids. Trimming removed 5 bases from V and 4 bases from J, with 18 bases in between.

The chain recombines TRBV5-1 with TRBJ1-1, with D perhaps matching TRBD1 (5 bases). CDR3 size: 14 residues. V lost 4 bases and J 5 bases, leaving 15 bases between the germline ends. Germline values: CDR1 SGHRS, CDR2 YFSETQ. CDR3 DNA sequence: TGCGCCAGCAGCACCATGGGGGGGTATACTGAAGCTTTCTTT. Its protein product is CASSTMGGYTEAFF.

The chain recombines TRBV19 with TRBJ1-2, with no clear D. The CDR3 runs to 16 residues. V was trimmed by 4 bases and J by 2 bases, leaving 17 bases between them. Germline V gene data show CDR1 as LNHDA and CDR2 as SQIVND (reference sequence). CDR3 sequence (DNA): TGTGCCAGTAGTAACCGTCACCTACTGATAAACTATGGCTACACCTTC. Translated, it gives CASSNRHLLINYGYTF.

The V call is TRBV27, the J call TRBJ2-5; TRBD2 aligns across 11 bases. The germline V gene encodes CDR1 MNHEY and CDR2 SMNVEV (reference sequence). Trimming took 4 bases from V and 7 from J; bases not matched to a gene: 11. The CDR3 is 16 amino acids. The CDR3 bases are TGTGCCAGCAGTTCCCGAACTAGCGGGAGATTGGTGACCCAGTACTTC. This gives the protein CASSSRTSGRLVTQYF.

The CDR3 nucleotides are TGTGCCAGCAGCCGGGGGGAATCAACTAATGAAAAACTGTTTTTT. Its translation: CASSRGESTNEKLFF. V and J are TRBV6-1 and TRBJ1-4; the D gene is possibly TRBD1 (5 bases). CDR3 length: 15 residues. CDR1 is MNHNS and CDR2 is SASEGT in the germline V gene. The V end was cut by 6 bases, the J end by 0 bases, with 11 bases between.

In this sample, this clone turned up a few times. The CDR3, as DNA: TGTGCCTGGAGTGCCTCGACTAGCGGGAACACCGGGGAGCTGTTTTTT. It is translated as CAWSASTSGNTGELFF. The V call is TRBV30, the J call TRBJ2-2, with 9 nucleotides matching TRBD2. The V gene end was trimmed by 1 base and the J gene end by 1 base; junction bases not matched to a gene: 4. Germline CDR1 and CDR2: GTSNPN and SVGIG (reference sequence). CDR3 length equals 16 residues.

The chain carries TRBV7-3 and TRBJ2-3; no definite D call. Germline assignment: CDR1 SGHTA and CDR2 FQGTGA. V lost 3 bases and J lost 1, with 14 bases in between. The CDR3 length is 16 residues. The DNA for the CDR3 is TGTGCCAGCAGCTTCGGTACGGTCCCGGGCACAGATACGCAGTATTTT. Its translation: CASSFGTVPGTDTQYF.

The rearrangement uses TRBV4-1 and TRBJ2-3, with D perhaps matching TRBD2 (6 bases). The germline gives CDR1 MGHRA, CDR2 YSYEKL. This CDR3 comprises 15 residues. Trimming removed 4 bases from V and 2 bases from J, with 13 bases in between. CDR3 sequence (DNA): TGCGCCAGCAGCCGCCAAGGGACTGCCACAGATACGCAGTATTTT. Its protein is CASSRQGTATDTQYF.

The chain couples TRBV2 to TRBJ2-2; possibly TRBD2 for D (6 bases). Trimming left V 7 bases short and J 4 bases short, with 22 bases between. Per the germline V gene, CDR1 is SNHLY and CDR2 is FYNNEI. The CDR3 spans 17 residues. CDR3 DNA: TGTGCCAGCAACCCGAATGGGAACATCGGGGGCACCGGGGAGCTGTTTTTT. The encoded protein is CASNPNGNIGGTGELFF.

This clone was counted a single time. The V and J genes are TRBV10-3 and TRBJ2-2, with D unresolved. CDR1 is ENHRY and CDR2 is SYGVKD in the germline V gene. The germline V and J ends were trimmed by 10 bases and 4 bases, with 7 bases remaining between them. CDR3 length: 11 amino acids. CDR3 in DNA: TGTGCCACCTCTCTCACCGGGGAGCTGTTTTTT. Amino acid sequence: CATSLTGELFF.

The chain combines TRBV28 with TRBJ2-1, with 7 bases that match TRBD2. Germline-derived CDR1 and CDR2 are MDHEN and SYDVKM. V shed 0 bases and J 5 bases; nucleotides not matched to a gene: 7. The CDR3 has 16 amino acids. CDR3 sequence (DNA): TGTGCCAGCAGTTTATGGAAAAGCGGGATTCACAATGAGCAGTTCTTC. Its protein product is CASSLWKSGIHNEQFF.

The genes are TRBV4-1 and TRBJ2-1, with D hard to call. Per the germline V gene, CDR1 is MGHRA and CDR2 is YSYEKL. The CDR3 sequence is 15 residues long. V lost 7 bases and J 4 bases, leaving 17 bases between the germline ends. CDR3 residues: CASIPSLFGYNEQFF. CDR3 DNA sequence: TGCGCCAGCATCCCAAGCCTTTTCGGGTACAATGAGCAGTTCTTC.

This chain joins TRBV2 and TRBJ2-7, with 8 bases aligning to TRBD1. V was pared by 10 bases and J by 5 bases, with 10 bases of the junction left unmatched. This CDR3 region has 13 residues. Germline lookup yields CDR1 SNHLY and CDR2 FYNNEI. The CDR3 DNA follows: TGTGCCACCAGGACAGGGTTTTTCGACGAGCAGTACTTC. This gives the protein CATRTGFFDEQYF.

V gene TRBV5-1 combines with J gene TRBJ2-2; possibly TRBD1 for D (5 bases). Trimming shortened V by 4 bases and J by 4 bases, and 14 bases separated the two germline ends. This CDR3 has 15 residues. Germline V gene lookup returns CDR1 SGHRS and CDR2 YFSETQ. The CDR3 protein is CASSKSGQSTGELFF. The CDR3 region has the DNA TGCGCCAGCAGCAAATCAGGACAAAGCACCGGGGAGCTGTTTTTT.